This T cell receptor beta chain was retrieved from a study of T cells in Graves' hyperthyroidism and ophthalmopathy. Study-wide results and limits: With a median lead of around 5.9 months before onset, the model predicted ophthalmopathy.

These patients, aged 18 to 65, had recently diagnosed hyperthyroidism lasting under 2 months. Diagnostic decisions used clinical symptoms, serum thyroxine and TRAb, thyroid ultrasound and orbital computed tomography. PBMCs stemmed from 10 ml fresh peripheral blood. Concerning this clonotype itself: Its antigen remains unidentified.

RNA transcripts were the template for amplifying TCR beta CDR3 regions. In the first-round RT-PCR of the TCR CDR3, the HTBI primer set was used. Each CDR3 protein is one row after TCRdb ran MiXCR on the multiplex PCR reads. The repertoire has fewer than 300,000 distinct CDR3 sequences, approximately 26% of them found once; the top ten carry approximately 30%. V gave up 2 bases and J gave up 5 bases, with 7 bases separating them. The CDR3 covers 13 residues. The chain links TRBV12-3 or TRBV12-4 to TRBJ1-3; D gene unclear. Specimen: blood. This receptor was identified in a middle-aged man with Graves' hyperthyroidism that later progressed to Graves' ophthalmopathy. The CDR3 sequence: CASSLSGRNTIYF. The CDR3 region has the DNA TGTGCCAGCAGTTTATCGGGTAGAAACACCATATATTTT.